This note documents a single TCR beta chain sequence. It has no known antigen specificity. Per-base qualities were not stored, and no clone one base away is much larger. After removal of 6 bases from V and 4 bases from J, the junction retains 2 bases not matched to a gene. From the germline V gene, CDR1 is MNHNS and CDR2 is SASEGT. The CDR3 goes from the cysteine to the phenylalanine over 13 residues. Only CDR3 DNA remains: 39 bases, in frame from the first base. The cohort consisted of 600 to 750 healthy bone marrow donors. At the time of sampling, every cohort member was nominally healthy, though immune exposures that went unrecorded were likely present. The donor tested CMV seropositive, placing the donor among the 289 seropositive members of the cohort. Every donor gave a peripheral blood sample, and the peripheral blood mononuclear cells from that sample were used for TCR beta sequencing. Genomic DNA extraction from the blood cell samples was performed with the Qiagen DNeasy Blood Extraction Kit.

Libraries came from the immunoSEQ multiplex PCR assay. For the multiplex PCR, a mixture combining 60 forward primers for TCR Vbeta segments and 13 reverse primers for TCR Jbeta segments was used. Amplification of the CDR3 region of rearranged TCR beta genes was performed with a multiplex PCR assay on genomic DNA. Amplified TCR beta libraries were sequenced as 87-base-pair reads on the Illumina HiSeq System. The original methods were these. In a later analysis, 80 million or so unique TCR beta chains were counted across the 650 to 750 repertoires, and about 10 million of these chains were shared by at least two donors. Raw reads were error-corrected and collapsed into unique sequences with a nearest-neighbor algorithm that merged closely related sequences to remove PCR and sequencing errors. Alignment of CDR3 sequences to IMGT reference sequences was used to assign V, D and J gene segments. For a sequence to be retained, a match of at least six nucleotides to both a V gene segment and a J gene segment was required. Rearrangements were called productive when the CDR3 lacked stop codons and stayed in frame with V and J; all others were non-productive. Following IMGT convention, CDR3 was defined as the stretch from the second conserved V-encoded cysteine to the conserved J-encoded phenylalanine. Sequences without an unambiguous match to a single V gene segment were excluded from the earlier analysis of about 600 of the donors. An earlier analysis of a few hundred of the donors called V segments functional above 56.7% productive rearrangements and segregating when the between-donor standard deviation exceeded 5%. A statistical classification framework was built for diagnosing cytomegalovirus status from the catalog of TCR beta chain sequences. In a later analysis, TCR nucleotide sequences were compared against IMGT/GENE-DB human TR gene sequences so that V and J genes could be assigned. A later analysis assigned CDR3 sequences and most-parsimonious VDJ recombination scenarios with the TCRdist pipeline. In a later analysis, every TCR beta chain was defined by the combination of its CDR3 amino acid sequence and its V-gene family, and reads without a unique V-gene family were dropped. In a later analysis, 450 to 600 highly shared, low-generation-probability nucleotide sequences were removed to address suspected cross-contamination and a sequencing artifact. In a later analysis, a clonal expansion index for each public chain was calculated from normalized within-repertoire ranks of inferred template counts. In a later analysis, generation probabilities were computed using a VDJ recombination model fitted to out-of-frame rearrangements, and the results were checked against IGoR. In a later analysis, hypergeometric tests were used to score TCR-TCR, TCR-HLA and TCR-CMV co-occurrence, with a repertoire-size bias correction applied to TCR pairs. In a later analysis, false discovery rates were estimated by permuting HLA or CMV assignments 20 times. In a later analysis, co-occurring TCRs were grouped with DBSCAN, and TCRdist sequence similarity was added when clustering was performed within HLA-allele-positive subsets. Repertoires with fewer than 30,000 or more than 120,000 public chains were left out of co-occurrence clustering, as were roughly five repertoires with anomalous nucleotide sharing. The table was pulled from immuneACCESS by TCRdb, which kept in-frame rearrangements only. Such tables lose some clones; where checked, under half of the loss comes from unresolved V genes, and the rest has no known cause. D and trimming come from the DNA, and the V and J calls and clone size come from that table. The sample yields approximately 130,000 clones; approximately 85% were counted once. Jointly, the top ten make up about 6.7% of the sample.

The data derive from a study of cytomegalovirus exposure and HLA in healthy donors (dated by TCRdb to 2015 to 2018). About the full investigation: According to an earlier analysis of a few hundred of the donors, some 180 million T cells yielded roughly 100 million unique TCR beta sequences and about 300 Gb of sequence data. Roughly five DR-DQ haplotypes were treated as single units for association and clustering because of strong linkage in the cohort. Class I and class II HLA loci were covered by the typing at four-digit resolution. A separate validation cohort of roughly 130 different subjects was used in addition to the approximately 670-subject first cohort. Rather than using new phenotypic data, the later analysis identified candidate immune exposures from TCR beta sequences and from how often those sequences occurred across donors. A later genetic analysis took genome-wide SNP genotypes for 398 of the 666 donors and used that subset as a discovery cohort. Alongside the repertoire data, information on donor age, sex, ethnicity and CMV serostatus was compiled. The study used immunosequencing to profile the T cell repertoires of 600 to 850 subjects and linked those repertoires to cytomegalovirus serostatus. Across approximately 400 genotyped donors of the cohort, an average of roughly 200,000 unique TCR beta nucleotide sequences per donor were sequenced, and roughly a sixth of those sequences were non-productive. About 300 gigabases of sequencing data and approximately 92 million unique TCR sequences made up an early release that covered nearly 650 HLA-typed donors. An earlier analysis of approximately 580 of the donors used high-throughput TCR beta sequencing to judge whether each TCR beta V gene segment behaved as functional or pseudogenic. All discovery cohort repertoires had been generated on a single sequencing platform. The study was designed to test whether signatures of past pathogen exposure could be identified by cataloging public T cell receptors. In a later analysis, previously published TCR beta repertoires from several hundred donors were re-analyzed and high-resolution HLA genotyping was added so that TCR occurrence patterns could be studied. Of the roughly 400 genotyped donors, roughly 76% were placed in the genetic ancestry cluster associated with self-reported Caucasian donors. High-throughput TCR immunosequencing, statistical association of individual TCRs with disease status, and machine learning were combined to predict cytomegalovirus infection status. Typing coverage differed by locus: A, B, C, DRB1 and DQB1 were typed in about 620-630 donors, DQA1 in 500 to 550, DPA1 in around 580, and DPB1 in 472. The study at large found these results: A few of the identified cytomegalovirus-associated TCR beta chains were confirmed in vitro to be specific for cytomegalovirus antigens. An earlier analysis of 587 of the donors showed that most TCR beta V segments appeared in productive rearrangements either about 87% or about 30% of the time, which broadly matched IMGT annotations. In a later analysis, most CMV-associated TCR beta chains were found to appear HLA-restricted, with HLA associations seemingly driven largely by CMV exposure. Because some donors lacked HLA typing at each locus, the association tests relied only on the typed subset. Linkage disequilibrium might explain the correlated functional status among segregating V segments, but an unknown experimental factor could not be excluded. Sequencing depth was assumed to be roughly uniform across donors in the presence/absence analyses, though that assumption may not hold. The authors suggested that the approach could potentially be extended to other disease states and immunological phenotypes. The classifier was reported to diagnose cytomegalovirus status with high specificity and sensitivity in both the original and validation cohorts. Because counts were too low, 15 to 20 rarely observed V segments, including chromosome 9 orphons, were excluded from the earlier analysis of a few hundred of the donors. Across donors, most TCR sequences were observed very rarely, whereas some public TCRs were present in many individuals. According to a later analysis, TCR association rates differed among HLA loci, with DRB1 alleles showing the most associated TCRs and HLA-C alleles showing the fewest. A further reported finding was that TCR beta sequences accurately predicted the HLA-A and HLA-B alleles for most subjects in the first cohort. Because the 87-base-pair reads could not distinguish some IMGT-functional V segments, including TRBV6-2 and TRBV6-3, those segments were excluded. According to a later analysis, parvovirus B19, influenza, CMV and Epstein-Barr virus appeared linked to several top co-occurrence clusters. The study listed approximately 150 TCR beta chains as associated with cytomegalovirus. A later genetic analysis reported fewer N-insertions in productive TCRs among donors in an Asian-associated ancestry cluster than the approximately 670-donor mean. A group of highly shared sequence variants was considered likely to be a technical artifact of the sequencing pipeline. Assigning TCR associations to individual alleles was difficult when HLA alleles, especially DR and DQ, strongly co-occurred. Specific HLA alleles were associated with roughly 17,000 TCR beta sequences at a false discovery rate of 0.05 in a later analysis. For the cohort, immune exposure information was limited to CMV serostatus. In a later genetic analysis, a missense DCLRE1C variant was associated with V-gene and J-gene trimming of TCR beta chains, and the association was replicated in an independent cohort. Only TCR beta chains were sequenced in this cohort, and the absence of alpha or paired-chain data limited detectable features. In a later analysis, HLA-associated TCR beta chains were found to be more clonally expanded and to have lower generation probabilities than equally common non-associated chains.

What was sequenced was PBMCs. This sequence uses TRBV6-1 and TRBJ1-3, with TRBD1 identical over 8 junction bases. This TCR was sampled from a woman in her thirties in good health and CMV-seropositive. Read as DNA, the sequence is TGTGCCAGCAGAACAGGGGGAGGAAACACCATATATTTT. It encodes CASRTGGGNTIYF.